This T cell receptor beta chain was captured in a study of Graves' ophthalmopathy and Graves' hyperthyroidism (dated by TCRdb to 2016 to 2018). Looking at the study overall: Peripheral blood was collected at initial diagnosis, before any treatment. The study used signatures of the TCR beta repertoire to tell Graves' ophthalmopathy apart from Graves' hyperthyroidism and to predict which patients would progress to ophthalmopathy. In total, under 150 blood samples were TCR-sequenced: around 42 ophthalmopathy, approximately 75 hyperthyroidism and some 17 hyperthyroidism-to-ophthalmopathy patients. To explore V-J signatures that distinguish ophthalmopathy from hyperthyroidism, a discovery set of around 100 patients was enrolled, made up of about 40 with ophthalmopathy and under 65 with stable hyperthyroidism. The independent validation cohort included 18 to 20 hyperthyroidism patients plus 17 patients who later progressed from hyperthyroidism to ophthalmopathy. In over 5 hyperthyroidism patients, the T-cell repertoire of thyroid tissue was compared with the T-cell repertoire of blood. Following sample collection, hyperthyroidism patients were given methimazole at a starting dose of 30 mg daily, and ophthalmopathy patients were given high-dose intravenous methylprednisolone.

The investigation overall reported the following: In cross-validation, the 13-signature model distinguished ophthalmopathy from stable hyperthyroidism with nearly 90% sensitivity and roughly 81% specificity, and in the test set the corresponding values were roughly 80% and 76%. In validation, the model predicted ophthalmopathy progression with about 71% sensitivity and 72.22% specificity; roughly 11 predicted patients were CT-confirmed with GO in a median of about 7.1 months. Most of the expanded thyroid clonotypes with a frequency above 0.001 were also detected in blood, and it was suggested that the thyroid immune response may be reflected by blood repertoires. Sample size was not statistically predetermined, and group allocation was not concealed from the investigators.

For repertoire sequencing, the TCR beta CDR3 regions were amplified from RNA transcripts. A first-round RT-PCR used HTBI primers with the Qiagen OneStep RT-PCR kit, followed by a second-round multiplex PCR, size selection and purification. The libraries underwent paired-end sequencing with 100 bp reads on an Illumina HiSeq2000. The authors processed their data as follows. SOAPnuke was used for read processing, and reads with adapters, uncalled bases, a mean Phred below 15, or no exact constant-primer or identifier match were discarded. COPE v1.2.5 was used to merge high-quality paired reads. Each unique nucleotide sequence was treated as a clonotype, and MiTCR v1.1 was used to align the clonotypes to the IMGT TRB V, D and J references. Only V-J combinations with frequency above 0.0001 were analysed, covering around 99% of repertoires. For each V-J combination, a TCR clonal expansion and chaos score was defined as F50 clonal expansion divided by the chaos observed in the TCRdist matrix. Welch's t-statistics and random forest were used to reduce the features to 10 to 15 V-J combinations, which were then used as input to a naive Bayes classifier. The similarity between thyroid and blood repertoires was quantified using the Morisita-Horn index. TCRdb passed the public sequencing reads through fastp at Q25 and MiXCR, retaining productive beta sequences. Each entry is one CDR3 protein sequence, shown with its most common DNA and genes. V and J calls and clone size were set by TCRdb, not the authors. Across this sample there are around 600,000 distinct CDR3 sequences, with just over 40% seen only once. More than 2.5% of the sample comes from the top ten.

The ophthalmopathy patients had moderately to severely active disease, with a Clinical Activity Score of 3 or higher, a NOSPECS grade of 4 or higher, and a disease duration of less than 3 months. Patients with other autoimmune diseases, uncontrolled infections, pregnancy or lactation were excluded from the study. Diagnosis was based on clinical symptoms, serum thyroxine, TRAb, thyroid ultrasound and orbital computed tomography. Ficoll-Paque density gradient centrifugation was used to isolate PBMCs from around 10 ml of fresh peripheral blood. Trizol reagent was used to extract the total RNA, and its quality was then checked on an Agilent 2100 Bioanalyzer. Notes on this clonotype: What this receptor recognizes is not known. Base-call qualities are not available, and no considerably larger clone is one nucleotide away.

From V the trimming removes 6 bases and from J it removes 0 bases, while the gene matches leave 7 bases of the junction unaccounted for. The germline V gene gives CDR1 as SNHLY and CDR2 as FYNNEI. Inclusive of the bounding cysteine and phenylalanine, the CDR3 is 15 residues long. Only the CDR3 DNA is retained, 45 bases long and in frame from the first base. The chain is made from TRBV2 and TRBJ1-1, with 7 central nucleotides matching TRBD1. This sequence originates from an adult man with Graves' ophthalmopathy. Sequencing was done on a sample of peripheral blood. The CDR3 protein: CASSLGDSMNTEAFF. The DNA sequence follows: TGTGCCAGCAGCTTAGGGGACAGCATGAACACTGAAGCTTTCTTT. The CDR3, completed at both ends by the reference TRBV2 and TRBJ1-1 genes, gives the full variable domain EPEVTQTPSHQVTQMGQEVILRCVPISNHLYFYWYRQILGQKVEFLVSFYNNEISEKSEIFDDQFSVERPDGSNFTLKIRSTKLEDSAMYFCASSLGDSMNTEAFFGQGTRLTVV.